Below, one T cell receptor beta chain is given with its context. Its specificity is unknown. TCRdb's table, derived via immunoSEQ multiplex PCR, lists solely in-frame clones and lacks some. The data show some 130,000 clones, 80% to 95% seen once. The data stem from a study of T cell responses to AZD1222 COVID-19 vaccine. General observations from the study: Rises in breadth and depth of Spike-specific TCRs came after two AZD1222 doses. Repertoires were obtained only post-peak T cell response.

The germline CDR1 and CDR2 sequences are MDHEN and SYDVKM. This CDR3 is built from 18 residues. Trimming took off 8 bases at V and 4 bases at J, with 27 bases between the two ends. The chain employs TRBV28 and TRBJ1-5; D unresolved. The origin of this receptor is an adult who received the AZD1222 COVID-19 vaccine. Material: peripheral blood, obtained 28 days after the second AZD1222 dose. This chain's CDR3 is CASYGKHYQTRRNQPQHF. The CDR3 nucleotides are TGTGCCAGCTACGGCAAGCACTACCAGACAAGGCGGAATCAGCCCCAGCATTTT.